This is a list of T cell receptor beta chains from one sample in a study of blood T cell repertoires in COVID-19. TCRdb's copy holds only in-frame clones and misses some; the assay was immunoSEQ multiplex PCR. The repertoire holds hundreds of thousands of clones, with around 87% as singletons. Sequencing input: PBMCs or T cells enriched from blood (not recorded which). These receptor sequences come from a young woman who had recovered from COVID-19. Both conserved end residues are trimmed from each CDR3. The size entry is marked missing in some rows and otherwise reads once, few, many or a size class.

size: NA; V: TRBV19; CDR3: ASSIDGPGQGEVEQY
size: NA; V: TRBV15; CDR3: ATGAGIETQY
size: NA; V: TRBV15; CDR3: ATSRDPRNYGYT
size: NA; V: TRBV6-5; CDR3: ASSTYRVGGGELF
size: NA; V: TRBV29-1; CDR3: SVETPMGHEQY
size: NA; V: TRBV6-6; CDR3: ASSHNSWTGLKATNEKLF
size: NA; V: TRBV6-5; CDR3: ASSYSTGSIYGYT
size: NA; V: TRBV20-1; CDR3: SASGDRTTDTQY
size: NA; V: TRBV29-1; CDR3: SVWGQGVSEQY
size: NA; V: TRBV15; CDR3: ATQTGQEGNQPQH
size: NA; V: TRBV27; CDR3: ASSLSWGEGYGYT
size: NA; V: TRBV5-4; CDR3: ASSALGKNTEAF
size: NA; V: TRBV19; CDR3: ASSIGTPSGAF
size: NA; V: TRBV10-3; CDR3: AISGQGTEKLF
size: NA; V: TRBV29-1; CDR3: SVAGSSTNEKLF
size: NA; V: TRBV24-1; CDR3: ATSDPGQGGNYGYT
size: NA; V: TRBV7-6; CDR3: ASSLARGTEAF
size: NA; V: TRBV6-5; CDR3: ASSHRQGSQPQH
size: NA; V: TRBV10-3; CDR3: AISASERGYT
size: NA; V: TRBV25-1; CDR3: ASSGPRDRELGYT
size: NA; V: TRBV4-1; CDR3: ASSQDPSQETQY
size: once; V: TRBV3-1/TRBV3-2; CDR3: ASSRSGTSRYEQY
size: NA; V: TRBV19; CDR3: ASSNAPEGSPLH
size: few; V: TRBV4-1; CDR3: ASSQGGGLNYGYT
size: NA; V: TRBV5-1; CDR3: ASSLTGTNSPLH
size: NA; V: TRBV24-1; CDR3: ATSDPGQALLGAYNEQF
size: NA; V: TRBV4-2; CDR3: ASSPPISGGGNTIY
size: NA; V: TRBV28; CDR3: ASSETTGTGVYSNQPQH
size: NA; V: TRBV7-6; CDR3: ACGGEGEKLF
size: NA; V: TRBV5-4; CDR3: ASSPPGVRANVLT
size: NA; V: TRBV7-6; CDR3: ASSLALAGAFIQETQY
size: NA; V: TRBV18; CDR3: ASSPSQGNYGYT
size: NA; V: TRBV19; CDR3: ASSIPEAVQETQY
size: once; V: TRBV6-4; CDR3: AGRTQRLSYEQY
size: once; V: TRBV20-1; CDR3: SAGTGTPQH
size: NA; V: TRBV18; CDR3: ASSPPRTGLNYGYT